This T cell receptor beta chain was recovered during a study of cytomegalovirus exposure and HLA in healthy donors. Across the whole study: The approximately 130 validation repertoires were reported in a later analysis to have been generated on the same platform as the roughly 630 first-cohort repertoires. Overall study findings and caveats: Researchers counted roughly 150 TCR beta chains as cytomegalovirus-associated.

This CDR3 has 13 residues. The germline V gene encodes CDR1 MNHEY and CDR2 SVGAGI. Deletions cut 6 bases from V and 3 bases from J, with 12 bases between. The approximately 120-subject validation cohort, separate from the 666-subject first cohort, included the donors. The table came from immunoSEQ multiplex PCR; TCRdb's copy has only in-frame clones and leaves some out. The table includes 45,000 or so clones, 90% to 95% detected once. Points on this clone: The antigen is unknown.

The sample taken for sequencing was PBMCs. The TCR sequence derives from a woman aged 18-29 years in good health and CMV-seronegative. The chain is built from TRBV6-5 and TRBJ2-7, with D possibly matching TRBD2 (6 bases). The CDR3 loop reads CASSPRAGYEQYF. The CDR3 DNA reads TGTGCCAGCAGCCCCCGAGCGGGCTACGAGCAGTACTTC.